This T cell receptor (beta chain) stems from a study of spatial heterogeneity in lung cancer. Looking at the study overall: Detected beta-chain sequences consistently exceeded alpha-chain sequences.

In its sample, this clonotype is medium-sized (0.01 to 0.1%). Noted time point: sample taken at primary tumor resection. In each case, whole RNA from tumor, nontumor lung or frozen PBMC was sequenced unsorted. TCRdb reprocessed the 5' RACE reads via MiXCR and lists one record per CDR3 protein. Of a few thousand distinct CDR3 sequences listed, under 25% are singletons. The sequencing used PBMCs, collected at surgery. The TCR was taken from a male donor with early-stage non-small cell lung cancer.

The CDR3 spells CSASPPYSNQPQHF. The CDR3 bases are TGCAGTGCTAGTCCACCCTATAGCAATCAGCCCCAGCATTTT. The chain combines TRBV20-1 with TRBJ1-5, with D hard to call. From germline, CDR1 is DFQATT and CDR2 SNEGSKA (reference sequence). This CDR3 spans 14 amino acids. The V and J ends lost 3 bases and 0 bases respectively, with 9 bases between them.